This T cell receptor beta chain was profiled in a study of OX40 agonist ivuxolimab in advanced cancers. V dropped 6 bases and J dropped 3; count of bases not matched to a gene: 10. The CDR3 consists of 15 residues. The germline V gene has CDR1 SGHVS and CDR2 FQNEAQ. The assay was immunoSEQ multiplex PCR, and TCRdb's table has in-frame clones only and misses some. The repertoire holds some 57,000 clones, with roughly 90% as singletons. This clone showed up just once. Sequences were derived from CD4+ or CD8+ T cells sorted from blood, sampled in a trial of the OX40 agonist ivuxolimab. This clonotype was obtained from an adult with an advanced solid tumor such as melanoma, head and neck, liver or kidney cancer. The chain couples TRBV7-8 to TRBJ2-7; 8 nucleotides line up with TRBD2. CDR3 in DNA: TGTGCCAGCAGTGAAGCGGGTGCGGGAGGCTACGAGCAGTACTTC. Residues: CASSEAGAGGYEQYF.